This record concerns one TCR beta chain sequence. With 0 bases removed from V and 1 base from J, the gap between germline ends came to 10 bases. Germline CDR1 is SGHAT and CDR2 is FQNNGV. The length of the CDR3 is 16 residues. Libraries were prepared by immunoSEQ multiplex PCR; TCRdb keeps only in-frame clonotypes and omits some of them. This table holds about 240,000 clones, around 87% found once. The data originate from a study of blood T cell repertoires in COVID-19. Looking at the study overall: Whether acute or convalescent, the COVID-19 samples came from the United States, Italy and Spain.

The cohort comprised adults aged 18 to 89 years residing in approximately 25 US areas. This TCR came from a woman in her thirties or forties with acute COVID-19. The specimen sequenced was PBMCs or T cells enriched from blood (not recorded which). The chain employs TRBV11-2 and TRBJ2-1, with D possibly TRBD2 on 6 matching bases. CDR3 bases: TGTGCCAGCAGCTTAGAGCGGGGCGCATCCTACAATGAGCAGTTCTTC. Its translation is CASSLERGASYNEQFF.